Each of the 21 T cell receptor beta chains below was sequenced from the same sample in a study of cytomegalovirus exposure and HLA in healthy donors. The PCR had 60 Vbeta and 13 Jbeta primers. Clones were read by immunoSEQ multiplex PCR, and TCRdb kept only the in-frame ones, dropping some. The repertoire holds 55,000 to 70,000 clones, 70% seen once, with 15% to 20% in the top ten. The sequenced material came from PBMCs. The receptors derive from a woman between 55 and 75 years old in good health and CMV-seropositive.

In its sample, this clone was seen a few times. The rearrangement joins TRBV5-4 to TRBJ2-3; 11 positions match TRBD2. CDR1 and CDR2 (germline): SGHNT, YYREEE (reference sequence). V was clipped by 4 bases and J by 6 bases; unmatched bases: 13. The CDR3 totals 17 residues. The CDR3 spells CASSPTLSGGAGDTQYF. The CDR3 coding sequence is TGTGCCAGCAGCCCCACTCTTAGCGGGGGGGCCGGGGATACGCAGTATTTT.

This chain joins TRBV29-1 and TRBJ1-2, with a possible D match to TRBD1 (5 bases). Trimming cost V 7 bases and J 4 bases, with 10 bases left between them. This CDR3 has 11 residues. Germline assignment: CDR1 SQVTM and CDR2 ANQGSEA. CDR3 sequence reads: CSGATVYGYTF. CDR3 DNA: TGCAGCGGTGCGACAGTCTATGGCTACACCTTC.

This clone was picked up one time. V usage is TRBV11-2 and J usage is TRBJ2-7, with 9 bases that match TRBD1. J was trimmed by 6 bases and V by 5 bases; bases with no gene match: 5. CDR3 length: 13 residues. Germline V gene data show CDR1 as SGHAT and CDR2 as FQNNGV. The CDR3 DNA reads as TGTGCCAGCAGCCAAATGACAGGGGGCGAGCAGTACTTC. Protein: CASSQMTGGEQYF.

V gene TRBV27 combines with J gene TRBJ2-2, with 7 nucleotides matching TRBD2. The CDR3 is 14 amino acids. V lost 5 bases and J lost 6; bases outside the gene matches: 6. The germline V gene encodes CDR1 MNHEY and CDR2 SMNVEV (reference sequence). CDR3 protein: CASSLGLVSGELFF. The CDR3 DNA reads as TGTGCCAGCAGTCTAGGACTAGTGTCCGGGGAGCTGTTTTTT.

J is TRBJ1-1 and V is TRBV7-8, with TRBD1 as a possible D gene (6 bases). Germline-derived CDR1 and CDR2 are SGHVS and FQNEAQ. The length of the CDR3 is 15 residues. Trimming pared 0 bases from V and 8 bases from J, leaving 16 bases between. The CDR3 loop reads CASSLAGQIAVEAFF. The CDR3 region has the DNA TGTGCCAGCAGCTTAGCCGGACAGATCGCGGTGGAAGCTTTCTTT.

This chain joins TRBV18 and TRBJ2-3; TRBD1 agrees at 9 bases. Germline V gene lookup returns CDR1 KGHSH and CDR2 LQKENI. The CDR3 runs to 15 residues. Losses at the gene ends were 6 bases for V and 7 bases for J; bases not matched to a gene: 11. DNA for the CDR3: TGTGCCAGCTCCCTCGGTGGGACAGGGCTATATACGCAGTATTTT. Its protein product is CASSLGGTGLYTQYF.

This clone was seen just once. This chain connects TRBV10-3 to TRBJ2-5; TRBD1 matches at 8 bases. The J call may be in error: the DNA end matches TRBJ2-7 better. The CDR3 length is 17 residues. Germline V gene lookup returns CDR1 ENHRY and CDR2 SYGVKD. The CDR3 nucleotides read TGTGCCATCAGTGAGTCCGTCGGCCAGGGGGCGCTCAACGAGCAGTACTTC. It translates to CAISESVGQGALNEQYF.

CDR3 in DNA: TGTGCCAGCAGTGACTCCGAAACTAGCGCATTCGGTGAGCAGTTCTTC. Translated, it gives CASSDSETSAFGEQFF. The genes are TRBV6-4 and TRBJ2-1; 7 nucleotides line up with TRBD2. The junction had 11 bases not matched to a gene; V was cut back by 0 bases and J by 9 bases. Germline CDR1 reads MRHNA; CDR2 reads SNTAGT. The CDR3 extends over 16 amino acids.

This clone was observed a few times. The chain has TRBV5-4 and TRBJ2-3; D perhaps matches TRBD2 (5 bases). CDR3 length: 14 amino acids. Germline V lookup: CDR1 SGHNT, CDR2 YYREEE (reference sequence). The ends were cut back, 4 bases at V and 1 base at J, with 10 bases in the middle. CDR3 loop: CASSQVEGTDTQYF. The CDR3 nucleotides are TGTGCCAGCAGCCAAGTGGAGGGCACAGATACGCAGTATTTT.

This clone was detected a few times. The rearrangement uses TRBV5-1 and TRBJ2-5, with D maybe TRBD2 (5 bases). Between the trimmed V and J ends, which lost 0 bases and 0 bases, there was a span of 6 bases. Germline assignment: CDR1 SGHRS and CDR2 YFSETQ. The length of the CDR3 is 14 residues. The CDR3 region is CASSLGGYQETQYF. The CDR3, as DNA: TGCGCCAGCAGCTTGGGCGGGTACCAAGAGACCCAGTACTTC.

The chain recombines TRBV7-8 with TRBJ1-5; tentative D call: TRBD1 (5 bases). Germline lookup yields CDR1 SGHVS and CDR2 FQNEAQ. V was trimmed by 5 bases and J by 1 base, leaving 18 bases between them. The CDR3 extends over 17 amino acids. Here the CDR3 reads CASSTWGGGGSNQPQHF. The CDR3, as DNA: TGTGCCAGCAGCACTTGGGGCGGGGGAGGAAGCAATCAGCCCCAGCATTTT.

V gene TRBV7-9 combines with J gene TRBJ1-1; TRBD1 matches 8 bases. Per the germline V gene, CDR1 is SEHNR and CDR2 is FQNEAQ (reference sequence). The J segment lost 7 bases and the V segment lost 2 bases, leaving 6 bases of the junction unmatched. This CDR3 is built from 14 residues. CDR3 residues: CASSLMTGDNEAFF. In nucleotides, the CDR3 is TGTGCCAGCAGCTTAATGACAGGGGATAATGAAGCTTTCTTT. The full variable domain, completed using reference TRBV7-9 and TRBJ1-1, is DTGVSQNPRHKITKRGQNVTFRCDPISEHNRLYWYRQTLGQGPEFLTYFQNEAQLEKSRLLSDRFSAERPKGSFSTLEIQRTEQGDSAMYLCASSLMTGDNEAFFGQGTRLTVV.

The chain is built from TRBV4-2 and TRBJ1-2; tentatively, D is TRBD1 (6 bases). Between the trimmed V and J ends, which lost 1 base and 5 bases, there was a span of 14 bases. Germline V lookup: CDR1 LGHNA, CDR2 YNFKEQ. The CDR3 runs 15 residues. The CDR3 DNA reads as TGTGCCAGCAGCCAAGGGGGGGCGGGGGAGTATGGCTACACCTTC. It translates to CASSQGGAGEYGYTF.

The chain carries TRBV2 and TRBJ1-1; D remains unclear. This CDR3 contains 12 residues. Per germline, CDR1 SNHLY and CDR2 FYNNEI. With 7 bases removed from V and 4 bases from J, the gap between germline ends came to 10 bases. This CDR3 is CASKEDVTEAFF. The CDR3 DNA reads as TGTGCCAGCAAGGAGGATGTCACTGAAGCTTTCTTT.

The genes are TRBV10-3 and TRBJ1-1; the D is unclear. The CDR3 is made up of 18 amino acids. Germline V gene lookup returns CDR1 ENHRY and CDR2 SYGVKD. The V gene lost 2 bases and the J gene lost 2 bases, with 21 bases spanning the gap. The CDR3 loop reads CAISEPQEARGSNTEAFF. As DNA, the CDR3 is TGTGCCATCAGTGAGCCCCAGGAGGCGAGAGGGTCCAACACTGAAGCTTTCTTT.

The chain has TRBV10-1 and TRBJ2-2; D gene ambiguous. With 4 bases removed from V and 6 bases from J, the gap between germline ends came to 6 bases. The CDR3 is 12 residues long. Germline lookup yields CDR1 WNHNN and CDR2 SYGVQD (reference sequence). CDR3 sequence: CASSVYSGELFF. CDR3 DNA sequence: TGCGCCAGCAGTGTGTATTCCGGGGAGCTGTTTTTT.

This clone was picked up one time. The chain recombines TRBV7-2 with TRBJ1-2; a weak D match, TRBD1 (6 bases). The germline gives CDR1 SGHTA, CDR2 FQGNSA. This CDR3 is 18 amino acids long. V lost 1 base and J lost 2, with 20 bases in between. The CDR3 reads CASSLDGAGAISNYGYTF. The CDR3 region has the DNA TGTGCCAGCAGCTTAGATGGAGCAGGGGCGATTTCGAACTATGGCTACACCTTC.

The chain uses TRBV2 and TRBJ2-5, with a possible D match to TRBD2 (5 bases). Per germline, CDR1 SNHLY and CDR2 FYNNEI. CDR3 length equals 14 residues. The V end lost 7 bases, the J end lost 7 bases, and 19 bases lay between the germline ends. The chain's CDR3 is CASTPTGNRGTQYF. The CDR3 DNA sequence: TGTGCCAGCACCCCAACTGGTAACCGGGGGACCCAGTACTTC.

The rearrangement joins TRBV5-1 to TRBJ2-7; 11 nucleotides match TRBD1. V was pared by 0 bases and J by 2 bases, with 7 bases of the junction left unmatched. The CDR3 spans 17 residues. Germline CDR1 is SGHRS and CDR2 is YFSETQ. The CDR3 loop is CASSLGTGGGVTYEQYF. The CDR3 DNA is TGCGCCAGCAGCTTGGGGACAGGGGGCGGGGTCACCTACGAGCAGTACTTC.

Of note for this clone: One end of the junction fails to match germline, which may point to a read error. This chain connects TRBV7-9 to TRBJ1-5; 7 nucleotides align to TRBD1. CDR1 and CDR2 (germline): SEHNR, FQNEAQ (reference sequence). The CDR3 is 17 amino acids. In nucleotides, the CDR3 is TGTTCCAGCAGCTTAGCTGGCGGAACAGGGGGCAATCAGCCCCAGCATTTT. This gives the protein CSSSLAGGTGGNQPQHF.

The chain links TRBV19 to TRBJ1-1, with TRBD1 as a possible D gene (6 bases). V lost 5 bases and J lost 2, with 9 bases in between. Germline V gives CDR1 LNHDA, CDR2 SQIVND (reference sequence). The CDR3 is 13 amino acids. The CDR3 region has the DNA TGTGCCAGTAGTTTCGGGACAAACACTGAAGCTTTCTTT. Translated, it gives CASSFGTNTEAFF. Filled out from reference TRBV19 and TRBJ1-1, the complete variable domain reads DGGITQSPKYLFRKEGQNVTLSCEQNLNHDAMYWYRQDPGQGLRLIYYSQIVNDFQKGDIAEGYSVSREKKESFPLTVTSAQKNPTAFYLCASSFGTNTEAFFGQGTRLTVV.